This TCR beta chain was sequenced in a study of blood T cells in healthy people across ages. Alongside a J-beta primer mix, a sample-barcoded 5' primer served in a second PCR lasting roughly 6 to 12 cycles. One entry per CDR3 protein results from TCRdb running MiXCR on the 5' RACE reads. The table lists about 1 million distinct CDR3 sequences, 45% of them singletons, with approximately 17% in the top ten. Sequenced material: blood. The sequence was obtained from a woman in her fifties or sixties in good health.

The CDR3 DNA sequence: TGTGCCAGCAGCCCTCCCGGGAGGAGCGATGAGCAGTTCTTC. It yields the protein CASSPPGRSDEQFF. The chain is built from TRBV13 and TRBJ2-1; 7 bases line up with TRBD2. There are 14 residues in the CDR3. The trim removed 5 bases at V and 8 bases at J, leaving 9 bases unmatched. Germline assignment: CDR1 PRHDT and CDR2 FYEKMQ (reference sequence).